The 25 T cell receptor beta chains listed next were all sequenced from one sample in a study of identifying expanded T cells in peripheral blood. The repertoire was sequenced with immunoSEQ multiplex PCR; TCRdb's copy has only in-frame clones and lacks some. The sample holds some 78,000 clones, 88% seen once. Source material: blood. The receptors were gathered from a person aged 18 to 75 in good health.

The chain combines TRBV11-2 with TRBJ2-3, with 12 positions matching TRBD2. Germline trimming cut 4 bases from V and 6 bases from J; bases unmatched to any gene: 5. The V gene's germline CDR1 is SGHAT and CDR2 FQNNGV. CDR3 size: 15 residues. The CDR3 sequence is CASSSSGGAMDTQYF. In nucleotides, the CDR3 is TGTGCCAGCAGCTCTAGCGGGGGGGCGATGGATACGCAGTATTTT.

This rearrangement joins TRBV5-6 to TRBJ2-7; no clear D gene. The CDR3 covers 12 residues. The V end was cut by 4 bases, the J end by 0 bases, with 5 bases between. Germline-derived CDR1 and CDR2 are SGHDT and YYEEEE. Written as DNA, the CDR3 is TGTGCCAGCAGCCTGCCCTCCTACGAGCAGTACTTC. It translates to CASSLPSYEQYF.

This clone was detected a few times. The CDR3 loop is CASRAGTGIGGYTF. As DNA, the CDR3 is TGTGCCAGCAGGGCCGGGACAGGGATTGGTGGCTACACCTTC. The V call is TRBV28, the J call TRBJ1-2; 9 nucleotides match TRBD1. Germline V gene data show CDR1 as MDHEN and CDR2 as SYDVKM. The CDR3 is 14 amino acids. J was trimmed by 7 bases and V by 6 bases; bases with no gene match: 9.

The CDR3, as DNA: TGCGCCAGCAGCCAATATGGGTTTAGAGGGGAAAAACTGTTTTTT. Translation: CASSQYGFRGEKLFF. The chain employs TRBV4-3 and TRBJ1-4; D is ambiguous. There are 15 residues in the CDR3. The V end was cut by 2 bases, the J end by 8 bases, with 15 bases between. Looked up from germline, CDR1 is LGHNA and CDR2 is YSLEER.

The CDR3 loop is CASGGYTDTQYF. The CDR3 nucleotides are TGTGCCAGCGGGGGTTACACAGATACGCAGTATTTT. The chain links TRBV11-3 to TRBJ2-3, with D perhaps TRBD1 or TRBD2 (5 bases each). Deletions cut 8 bases from V and 2 bases from J, with 8 bases between. CDR3 length: 12 amino acids. Germline CDR1 reads SGHNT; CDR2 reads YENEEA.

J is TRBJ2-3 and V is TRBV27; maybe TRBD1 (6 bases). The V end lost 6 bases, the J end lost 6 bases, and 10 bases lay between the germline ends. Germline CDR1 reads MNHEY; CDR2 reads SMNVEV (reference sequence). This CDR3 has 12 residues. CDR3 in amino acids: CASSLRGDTQYF. CDR3 bases: TGTGCCAGCAGCTTAAGGGGGGATACGCAGTATTTT.

The chain recombines TRBV25-1 with TRBJ1-4; 9 nucleotides line up with TRBD1. Trimming took 7 bases from V and 7 from J; bases not matched to a gene: 10. The germline CDR1 and CDR2 sequences are MGHDK and SYGVNS. The CDR3 is made up of 15 amino acids. Here the CDR3 DNA reads TGTGCCAGCATTGGTCCGGACAGGGGACCTGAAAAACTGTTTTTT. Translated, it gives CASIGPDRGPEKLFF. The full variable domain, rest sourced from reference TRBV25-1 and TRBJ1-4, is EADIYQTPRYLVIGTGKKITLECSQTMGHDKMYWYQQDPGMELHLIHYSYGVNSTEKGDLSSESTVSRIRTEHFPLTLESARPSHTSQYLCASIGPDRGPEKLFFGSGTQLSVL.

The rearrangement joins TRBV30 to TRBJ2-1, with D perhaps TRBD1 (5 bases). This CDR3 contains 16 residues. Trimming took 0 bases from V and 0 from J, leaving 12 bases between them. Per the germline V gene, CDR1 is GTSNPN and CDR2 is SVGIG (reference sequence). The CDR3 nucleotides are TGTGCCTGGAGTGTCCTGGACACCTACTCCTACAATGAGCAGTTCTTC. Amino acid sequence: CAWSVLDTYSYNEQFF.

The chain recombines TRBV4-3 with TRBJ2-7, with D hard to call. The length of the CDR3 is 14 residues. The V gene's germline CDR1 is LGHNA and CDR2 YSLEER. Deletions cut 0 bases from V and 7 bases from J, with 13 bases between. The CDR3 DNA sequence: TGCGCCAGCAGCCAAGACCGTTGGGCCGCAGAGCAGTACTTC. Translating it yields CASSQDRWAAEQYF.

The chain recombines TRBV4-2 with TRBJ2-7; D is undetermined. CDR1 and CDR2 (germline): LGHNA, YNFKEQ. Trimming stripped 0 bases from V and 1 base from J, with 13 bases between. The CDR3 is 16 amino acids. CDR3 nucleotides: TGTGCCAGCAGCCAAGATAGGGCAGGCAATTCCTACGAGCAGTACTTC. Its protein product is CASSQDRAGNSYEQYF.

The chain couples TRBV7-2 to TRBJ2-7; D call uncertain. CDR3 length: 14 amino acids. The germline CDR1 and CDR2 sequences are SGHTA and FQGNSA. With 3 bases removed from V and 3 bases from J, the gap between germline ends came to 12 bases. As DNA, the CDR3 is TGTGCCAGCAGCTTCGGGCCGGCCCTCTACGAGCAGTACTTC. This gives the protein CASSFGPALYEQYF.

The chain couples TRBV5-8 to TRBJ2-2, with TRBD2 identical over 7 bases. The germline gives CDR1 SGHTS, CDR2 YDEGEE. Trimming at V came to 1 base and at J to 4 bases, leaving 4 bases not matched to a gene. CDR3 length equals 15 residues. Written as DNA, the CDR3 is TGTGCCAGCAGCTTGAGGCTAGCGGTCACCGGGGAGCTGTTTTTT. This gives the protein CASSLRLAVTGELFF.

This chain links TRBV28 with TRBJ1-5; D unresolved. V was pared by 3 bases and J by 0 bases, with 12 bases between. The CDR3 extends over 16 amino acids. CDR1 MDHEN and CDR2 SYDVKM come from the germline V gene. The DNA for the CDR3 is TGTGCCAGCAGTTTCGCAGGAGGAAATAGCAATCAGCCCCAGCATTTT. This sequence encodes CASSFAGGNSNQPQHF.

The gene calls are TRBV5-4 and TRBJ1-1, with unresolved D. Trimming stripped 3 bases from V and 10 bases from J, with 10 bases between. This CDR3 has 11 amino acids. CDR1 is SGHNT, CDR2 YYREEE, per germline (reference sequence). The CDR3 nucleotides are TGTGCCAGCAGCTCTGGCCGTGTAGCTTTCTTT. It encodes CASSSGRVAFF.

The rearrangement links TRBV28 to TRBJ2-7, with D hard to call. This CDR3 is 12 amino acids long. The V gene's germline CDR1 is MDHEN and CDR2 SYDVKM. Trimming shortened V by 6 bases and J by 0 bases, and 6 bases separated the two germline ends. The CDR3 region is CASRTHSYEQYF. The CDR3 region has the DNA TGTGCCAGCAGAACTCACTCCTACGAGCAGTACTTC.

This clone was seen a handful of times. The rearrangement uses TRBV19 and TRBJ2-3; 8 bases align to TRBD2. The CDR3 spans 12 residues. The V gene end was trimmed by 7 bases and the J gene end by 7 bases; junction bases not matched to a gene: 4. Looked up from germline, CDR1 is LNHDA and CDR2 is SQIVND (reference sequence). The CDR3 is CASTGGANTQYF. CDR3 DNA: TGTGCCAGTACCGGGGGGGCCAATACGCAGTATTTT. Looking up the rest from reference TRBV19 and TRBJ2-3 gives the full variable domain: DGGITQSPKYLFRKEGQNVTLSCEQNLNHDAMYWYRQDPGQGLRLIYYSQIVNDFQKGDIAEGYSVSREKKESFPLTVTSAQKNPTAFYLCASTGGANTQYFGPGTRLTVL.

This chain connects TRBV6-6 to TRBJ2-2, with D uncertain. CDR3 length equals 12 residues. Per germline, CDR1 MNHNY and CDR2 SVGAGI (reference sequence). V lost 6 bases and J lost 5, with 7 bases in between. CDR3 nucleotides: TGTGCCAGCAGCCCCCAGACCGGGGAGCTGTTTTTT. It is translated as CASSPQTGELFF.

This clone has a handful of counts. The chain is built from TRBV19 and TRBJ1-5; unclear D gene. Trimming removed 4 bases at V and 6 bases at J, with 10 bases between. The CDR3 extends over 13 amino acids. Germline V gene data show CDR1 as LNHDA and CDR2 as SQIVND (reference sequence). The CDR3 loop is CASSKRDSQPQHF. CDR3 bases: TGTGCCAGTAGTAAAAGGGATTCTCAGCCCCAGCATTTT.

The V and J genes are TRBV29-1 and TRBJ1-2; 7 bases agree with TRBD1. The CDR3 spans 16 residues. The J segment lost 1 base and the V segment lost 7 bases, leaving 15 bases of the junction unmatched. Germline V gene lookup returns CDR1 SQVTM and CDR2 ANQGSEA. In nucleotides, the CDR3 is TGCAGCGCCCGAGGATTTACAGGGGCCCTTAACTATGGCTACACCTTC. As protein: CSARGFTGALNYGYTF.

Worth noting for this clone: Other DNA sequences in this specimen translate into the identical CDR3. This chain joins TRBV30 and TRBJ2-7, with 7 nucleotides matching TRBD2. The CDR3 is made up of 14 amino acids. The ends lost 0 bases at V and 3 bases at J; junction bases unmatched: 5. CDR1 is GTSNPN, CDR2 SVGIG, per germline (reference sequence). CDR3 in DNA: TGTGCCTGGAGTGTCCCGGCGGGGGTCTACGAGCAGTACTTC. It translates to CAWSVPAGVYEQYF. The variable domain in full, with the rest retrieved from reference TRBV30 and TRBJ2-7, is SQTIHQWPATLVQPVGSPLSLECTVEGTSNPNLYWYRQAAGRGLQLLFYSVGIGQISSEVPQNLSASRPQDRQFILSSKKLLLSDSGFYLCAWSVPAGVYEQYFGPGTRLTVT.

V gene TRBV9 combines with J gene TRBJ2-6; no clear D gene. In germline, CDR1 is SGDLS, CDR2 YYNGEE. Trimming cost V 4 bases and J 1 base, with 6 bases left between them. The CDR3 length is 14 residues. The DNA for the CDR3 is TGTGCCAGCAGCATGTTTTCTGGGGCCAACGTCCTGACTTTC. Its protein is CASSMFSGANVLTF. Variable domain in full (rest from reference TRBV9 and TRBJ2-6): DSGVTQTPKHLITATGQRVTLRCSPRSGDLSVYWYQQSLDQGLQFLIQYYNGEERAKGNILERFSAQQFPDLHSELNLSSLELGDSALYFCASSMFSGANVLTFGAGSRLTVL.

This rearrangement joins TRBV5-6 to TRBJ1-2, with D hard to call. Germline V gene sequence: CDR1 SGHDT, CDR2 YYEEEE. The CDR3 runs to 12 residues. V was clipped by 0 bases and J by 4 bases, with 4 bases between them. Here the CDR3 DNA reads TGTGCCAGCAGCTTGGGGGGCTATGGCTACACCTTC. Residues: CASSLGGYGYTF.

This chain joins TRBV27 and TRBJ1-2; 10 positions agree with TRBD1. The V and J ends lost 4 bases and 3 bases, in that order; junction bases with no gene match: 5. The CDR3 consists of 15 residues. CDR1 MNHEY and CDR2 SMNVEV come from the germline V gene (reference sequence). CDR3 protein: CASSSPDRGDYGYTF. The CDR3 nucleotides are TGTGCCAGCAGTTCGCCGGACAGGGGGGACTATGGCTACACCTTC.

The V and J genes are TRBV21-1 and TRBJ2-5; the D call TRBD1 from the table was never checked on the DNA. TRBV21-1 is given as a pseudogene. The CDR3 is made up of 14 amino acids. In nucleotides, the CDR3 is TGTGCCAGCAGCAAAGGAGAGGGGGCAGAGACCCAGTACTTC. Its translation is CASSKGEGAETQYF.

The rearrangement uses TRBV6-5 and TRBJ2-2, with 7 nucleotides matching TRBD1. The length of the CDR3 is 13 residues. Per germline, CDR1 MNHEY and CDR2 SVGAGI. With V trimmed by 6 bases and J by 11 bases, 9 bases remained unmatched. The CDR3 sequence: CASSQNRGTELFF. CDR3 bases: TGTGCCAGCAGCCAAAACAGGGGAACCGAGCTGTTTTTT.